This T cell receptor beta chain was sequenced during a study of T cell repertoires in cytomegalovirus infection. Across the study: CMV epitopes in the study were HLA-C-restricted (recently identified) and HLA-B-restricted (well studied). Overall study results and limits: Cumulative frequency (of public TCR beta family members) identified carriers of CMV plus the relevant HLA.

MiXCR was run by TCRdb on the reads, yielding one entry per CDR3 protein. The repertoire holds some 480,000 distinct CDR3 sequences, with more than 30% as singletons. The CDR3 has 13 amino acids. Germline assignment: CDR1 SGHTA and CDR2 FQGNSA. Trimming pared 10 bases from V and 3 bases from J, leaving 15 bases between. The sample holds many counts of this clonotype. Its antigen is not identified. The source is a human donor in good health (CMV status not recorded). Some clones in this sample may be carry-over from other donors' samples. The J gene is TRBJ1-1, the V gene TRBV7-2, with D possibly TRBD1 on 6 matching bases. Sequencing was performed on cultured PBMCs, taken from culture after CMV antigen stimulation. Here the CDR3 DNA reads TGTGCCAACAAAAACCGACAGGACACTGAAGCTTTCTTT. Translated: CANKNRQDTEAFF.